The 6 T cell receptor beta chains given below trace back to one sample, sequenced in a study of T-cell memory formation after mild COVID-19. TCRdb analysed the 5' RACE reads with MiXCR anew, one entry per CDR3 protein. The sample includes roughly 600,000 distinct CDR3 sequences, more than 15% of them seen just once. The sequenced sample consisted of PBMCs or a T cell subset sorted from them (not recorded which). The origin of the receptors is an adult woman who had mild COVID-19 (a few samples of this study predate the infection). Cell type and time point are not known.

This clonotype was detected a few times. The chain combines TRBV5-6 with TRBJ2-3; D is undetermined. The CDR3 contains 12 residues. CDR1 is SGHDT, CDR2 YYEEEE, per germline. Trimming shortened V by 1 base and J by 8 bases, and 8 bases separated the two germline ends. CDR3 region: CASSLRPSTQYF. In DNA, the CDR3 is TGTGCCAGCAGCTTGCGTCCCTCTACGCAGTATTTT.

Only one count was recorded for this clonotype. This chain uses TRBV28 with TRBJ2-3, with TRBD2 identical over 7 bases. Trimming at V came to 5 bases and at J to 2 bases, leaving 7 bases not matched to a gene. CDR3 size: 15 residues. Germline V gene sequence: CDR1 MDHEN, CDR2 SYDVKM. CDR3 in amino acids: CASSTGAGNTDTQYF. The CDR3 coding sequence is TGTGCCAGCAGTACCGGAGCGGGAAACACAGATACGCAGTATTTT. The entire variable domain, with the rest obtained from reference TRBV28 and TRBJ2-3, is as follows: DVKVTQSSRYLVKRTGEKVFLECVQDMDHENMFWYRQDPGLGLRLIYFSYDVKMKEKGDIPEGYSVSREKKERFSLILESASTNQTSMYLCASSTGAGNTDTQYFGPGTRLTVL.

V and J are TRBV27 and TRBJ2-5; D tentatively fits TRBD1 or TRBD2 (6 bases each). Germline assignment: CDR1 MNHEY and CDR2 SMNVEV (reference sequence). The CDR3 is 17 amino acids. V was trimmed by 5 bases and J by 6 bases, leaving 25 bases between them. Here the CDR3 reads CASSLLRGQGRIQTQYF. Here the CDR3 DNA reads TGTGCCAGCAGTCTCCTTCGGGGGCAGGGAAGGATACAGACCCAGTACTTC.

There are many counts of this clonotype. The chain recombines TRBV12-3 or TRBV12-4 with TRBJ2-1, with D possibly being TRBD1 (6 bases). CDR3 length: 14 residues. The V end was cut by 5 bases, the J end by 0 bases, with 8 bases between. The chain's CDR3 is CASSEGGSYNEQFF. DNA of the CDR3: TGTGCCAGCAGTGAAGGGGGCTCCTACAATGAGCAGTTCTTC.

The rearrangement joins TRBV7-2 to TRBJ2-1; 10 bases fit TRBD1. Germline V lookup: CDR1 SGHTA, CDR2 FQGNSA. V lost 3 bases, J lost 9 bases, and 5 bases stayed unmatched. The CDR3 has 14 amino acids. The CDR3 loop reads CASSFPTGGGEQFF. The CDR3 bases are TGTGCCAGCAGCTTTCCGACAGGGGGCGGTGAGCAGTTCTTC. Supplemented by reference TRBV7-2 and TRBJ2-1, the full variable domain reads GAGVSQSPSNKVTEKGKDVELRCDPISGHTALYWYRQSLGQGLEFLIYFQGNSAPDKSGLPSDRFSAERTGGSVSTLTIQRTQQEDSAVYLCASSFPTGGGEQFFGPGTRLTVL.

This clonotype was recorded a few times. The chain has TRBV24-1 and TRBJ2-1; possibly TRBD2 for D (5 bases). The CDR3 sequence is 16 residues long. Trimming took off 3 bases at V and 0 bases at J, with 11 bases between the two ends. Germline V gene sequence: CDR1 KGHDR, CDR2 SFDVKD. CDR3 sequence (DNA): TGTGCCACCAGTGATGACGGGGAGAGCTCCTACAATGAGCAGTTCTTC. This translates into CATSDDGESSYNEQFF.